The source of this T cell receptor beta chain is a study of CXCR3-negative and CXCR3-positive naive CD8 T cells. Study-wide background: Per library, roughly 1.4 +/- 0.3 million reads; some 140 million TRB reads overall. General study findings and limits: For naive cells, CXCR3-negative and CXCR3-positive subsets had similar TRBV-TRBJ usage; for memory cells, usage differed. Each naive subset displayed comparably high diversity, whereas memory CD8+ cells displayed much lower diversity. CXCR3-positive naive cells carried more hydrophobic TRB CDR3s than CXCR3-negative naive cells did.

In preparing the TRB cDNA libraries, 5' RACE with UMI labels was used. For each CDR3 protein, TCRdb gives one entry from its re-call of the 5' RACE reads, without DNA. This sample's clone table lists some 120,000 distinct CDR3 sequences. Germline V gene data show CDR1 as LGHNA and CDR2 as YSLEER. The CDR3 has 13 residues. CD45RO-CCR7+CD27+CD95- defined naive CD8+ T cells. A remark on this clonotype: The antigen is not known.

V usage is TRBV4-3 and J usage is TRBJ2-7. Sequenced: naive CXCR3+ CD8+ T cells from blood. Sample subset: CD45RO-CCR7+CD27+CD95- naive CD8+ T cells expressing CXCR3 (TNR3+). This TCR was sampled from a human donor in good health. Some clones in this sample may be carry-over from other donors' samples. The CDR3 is CASSQGNEHEQYF.